This T cell receptor beta chain was captured in a study of T cells expressing NK-cell markers. Across the whole study: All TCR beta repertoires analysed originated from sorted CD3+CD56+NKG2C+, CD3+CD56+NKG2C- and CD3+CD56-NKG2C+ T cells.

Whole-study findings and limits: Several donors likewise had their CD3+CD56-NKG2C+ fraction led by these clonotypes.

CDR3 length: 15 residues. CDR1 SGHRS and CDR2 YFSETQ come from the germline V gene. TCR beta cDNA was generated via 5'RACE template switching incorporating UMIs. TCRdb reanalyzed the 5' RACE reads, giving one entry per CDR3 protein sequence and no DNA. This listing includes hundreds of thousands of distinct CDR3 sequences. Points on this clonotype: The antigen is undetermined.

This TCR derives from a woman aged 18 to 69 in good health. This chain links TRBV5-1 with TRBJ2-1; TCRdb calls TRBD2, which cannot be checked without DNA. The sequencing sample was made of blood T cells: a sorted CD56 or NKG2C T cell subset, CD4+ or CD8+ T cells, or bulk PBMC T cells (not recorded which). This CDR3 is CASSLATSGSNEQFF.